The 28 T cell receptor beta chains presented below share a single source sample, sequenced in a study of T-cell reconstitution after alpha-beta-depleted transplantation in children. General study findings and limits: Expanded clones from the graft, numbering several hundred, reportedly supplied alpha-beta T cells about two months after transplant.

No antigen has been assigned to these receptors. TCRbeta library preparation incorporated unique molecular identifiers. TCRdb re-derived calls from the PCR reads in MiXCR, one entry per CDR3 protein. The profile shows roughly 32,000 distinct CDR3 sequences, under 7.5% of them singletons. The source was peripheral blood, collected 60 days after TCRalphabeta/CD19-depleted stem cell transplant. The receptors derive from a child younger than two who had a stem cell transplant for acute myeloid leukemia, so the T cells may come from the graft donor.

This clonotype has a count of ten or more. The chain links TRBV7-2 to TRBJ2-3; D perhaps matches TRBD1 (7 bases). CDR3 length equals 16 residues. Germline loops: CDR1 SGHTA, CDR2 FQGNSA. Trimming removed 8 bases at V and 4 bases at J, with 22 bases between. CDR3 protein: CASGPGGRGAPDTQYF. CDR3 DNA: TGTGCCAGCGGTCCAGGTGGCAGGGGGGCACCAGATACGCAGTATTTT.

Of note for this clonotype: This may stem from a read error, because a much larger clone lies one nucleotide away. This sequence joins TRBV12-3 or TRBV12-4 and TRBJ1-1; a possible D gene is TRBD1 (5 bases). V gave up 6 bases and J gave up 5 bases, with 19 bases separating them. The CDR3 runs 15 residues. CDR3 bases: TGTGCCAGCAGCCTCCGGGGGACGCTTTTTACTGAAGCTTTCTTT. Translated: CASSLRGTLFTEAFF.

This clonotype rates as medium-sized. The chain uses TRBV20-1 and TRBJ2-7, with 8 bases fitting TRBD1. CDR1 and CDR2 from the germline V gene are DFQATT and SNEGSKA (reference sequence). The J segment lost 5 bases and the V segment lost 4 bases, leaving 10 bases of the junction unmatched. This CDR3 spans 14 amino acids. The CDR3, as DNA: TGCAGTGCTATCCCCGGACAGGGTCCCCACGAGCAGTACTTC. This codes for CSAIPGQGPHEQYF.

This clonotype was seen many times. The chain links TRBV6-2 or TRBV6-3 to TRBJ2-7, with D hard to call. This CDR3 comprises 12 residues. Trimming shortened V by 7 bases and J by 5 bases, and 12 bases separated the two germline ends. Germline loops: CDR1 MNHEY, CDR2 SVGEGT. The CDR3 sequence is CASTLSRDEQYF. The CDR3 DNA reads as TGTGCCAGCACCTTATCTCGTGACGAGCAGTACTTC.

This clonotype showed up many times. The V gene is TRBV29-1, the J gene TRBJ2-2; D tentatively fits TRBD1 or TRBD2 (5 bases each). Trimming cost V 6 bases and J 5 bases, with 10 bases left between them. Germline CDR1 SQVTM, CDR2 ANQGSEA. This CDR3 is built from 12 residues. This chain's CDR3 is CSVPWGTGELFF. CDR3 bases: TGCAGCGTGCCCTGGGGGACCGGGGAGCTGTTTTTT.

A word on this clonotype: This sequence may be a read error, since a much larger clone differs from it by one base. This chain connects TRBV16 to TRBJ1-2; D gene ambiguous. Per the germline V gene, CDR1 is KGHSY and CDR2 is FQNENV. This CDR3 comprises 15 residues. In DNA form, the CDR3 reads TGTGCCAGCAGCCAAGGGTACGGCGCGGGCTATAGCTACACCTTC. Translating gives CASSQGYGAGYSYTF.

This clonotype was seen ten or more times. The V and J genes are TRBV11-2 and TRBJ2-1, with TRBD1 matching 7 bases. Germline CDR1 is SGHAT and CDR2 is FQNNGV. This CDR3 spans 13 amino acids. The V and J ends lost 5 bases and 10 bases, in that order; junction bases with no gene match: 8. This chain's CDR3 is CASSNTGAGEQFF. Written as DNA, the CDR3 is TGTGCCAGCAGCAATACAGGGGCAGGCGAGCAGTTCTTC.

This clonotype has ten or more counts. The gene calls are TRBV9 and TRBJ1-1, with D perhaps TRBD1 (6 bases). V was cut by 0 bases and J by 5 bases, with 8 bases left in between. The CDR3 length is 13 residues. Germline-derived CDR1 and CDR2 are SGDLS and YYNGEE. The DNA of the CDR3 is TGTGCCAGCAGCGTAGGGGGGCGGACTGAAGCTTTCTTT. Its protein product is CASSVGGRTEAFF.

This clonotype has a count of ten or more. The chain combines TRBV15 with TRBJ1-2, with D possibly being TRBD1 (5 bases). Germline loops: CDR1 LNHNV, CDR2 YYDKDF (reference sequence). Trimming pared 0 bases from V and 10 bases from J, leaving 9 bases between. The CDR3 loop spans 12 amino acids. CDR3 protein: CATSRDRGDYTF. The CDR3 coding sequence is TGTGCCACCAGCAGAGATAGGGGAGACTACACCTTC.

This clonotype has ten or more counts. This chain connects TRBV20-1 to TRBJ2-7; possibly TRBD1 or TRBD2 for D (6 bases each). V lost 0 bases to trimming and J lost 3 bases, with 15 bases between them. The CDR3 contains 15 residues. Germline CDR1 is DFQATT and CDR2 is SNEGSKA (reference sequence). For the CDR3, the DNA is TGCAGTGCTAGAGAAAGGGGGGCAACCTACTACGAGCAGTACTTC. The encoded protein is CSARERGATYYEQYF.

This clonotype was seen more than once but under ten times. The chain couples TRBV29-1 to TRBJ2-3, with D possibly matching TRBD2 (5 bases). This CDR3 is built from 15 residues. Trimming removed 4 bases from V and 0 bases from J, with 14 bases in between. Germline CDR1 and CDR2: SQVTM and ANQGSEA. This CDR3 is CSVVVRGRSTDTQYF. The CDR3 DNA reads TGCAGCGTTGTAGTCCGGGGTCGTAGCACAGATACGCAGTATTTT.

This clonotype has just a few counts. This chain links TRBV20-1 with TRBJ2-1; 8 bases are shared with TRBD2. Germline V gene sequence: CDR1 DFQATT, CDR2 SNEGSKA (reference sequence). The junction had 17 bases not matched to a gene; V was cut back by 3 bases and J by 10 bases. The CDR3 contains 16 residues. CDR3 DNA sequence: TGCAGTGCTAGGTTGGGTATAGCGGGATCTCAAGAAGAGCAGTTCTTC. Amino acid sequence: CSARLGIAGSQEEQFF.

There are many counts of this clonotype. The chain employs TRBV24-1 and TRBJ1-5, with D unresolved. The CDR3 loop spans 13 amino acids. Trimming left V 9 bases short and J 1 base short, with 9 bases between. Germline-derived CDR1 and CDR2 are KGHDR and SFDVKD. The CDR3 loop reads CATAAGSNQPQHF. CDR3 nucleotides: TGTGCCACCGCGGCAGGCAGCAATCAGCCCCAGCATTTT.

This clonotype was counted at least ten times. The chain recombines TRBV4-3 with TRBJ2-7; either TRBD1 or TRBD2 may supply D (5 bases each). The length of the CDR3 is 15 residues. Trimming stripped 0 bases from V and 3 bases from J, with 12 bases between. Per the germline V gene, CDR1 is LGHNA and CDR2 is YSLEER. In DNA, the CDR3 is TGCGCCAGCAGCCAAGAACAGGCCGCGGGCTACGAGCAGTACTTC. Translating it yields CASSQEQAAGYEQYF.

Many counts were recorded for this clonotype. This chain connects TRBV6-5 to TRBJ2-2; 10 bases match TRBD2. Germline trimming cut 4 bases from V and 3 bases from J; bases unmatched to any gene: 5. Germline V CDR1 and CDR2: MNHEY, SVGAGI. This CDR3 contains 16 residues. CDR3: CASSLLAGEYTGELFF. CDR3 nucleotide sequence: TGTGCCAGCAGTTTGCTAGCGGGAGAGTACACCGGGGAGCTGTTTTTT.

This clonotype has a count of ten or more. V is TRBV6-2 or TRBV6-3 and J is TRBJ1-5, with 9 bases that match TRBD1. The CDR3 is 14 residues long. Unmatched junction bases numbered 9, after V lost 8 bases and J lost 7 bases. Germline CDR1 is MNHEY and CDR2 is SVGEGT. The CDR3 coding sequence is TGTGCCAGCGAGCGACAGGGGGGCGGGCAGCCCCAGCATTTT. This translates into CASERQGGGQPQHF.

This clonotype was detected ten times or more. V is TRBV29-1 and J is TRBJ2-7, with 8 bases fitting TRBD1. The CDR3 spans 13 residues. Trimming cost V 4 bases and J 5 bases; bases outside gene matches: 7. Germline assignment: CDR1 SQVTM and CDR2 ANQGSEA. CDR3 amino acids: CSVVRTGSHEQYF. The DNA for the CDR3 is TGCAGCGTTGTTAGGACAGGGTCCCACGAGCAGTACTTC.

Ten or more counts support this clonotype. CDR3 protein: CASSLIGYEQYF. DNA of the CDR3: TGTGCCAGCAGTTTGATCGGATACGAGCAGTACTTC. The J gene is TRBJ2-7, the V gene TRBV12-3 or TRBV12-4; D ambiguous. Trimming took off 3 bases at V and 4 bases at J, with 7 bases between the two ends. CDR3 length: 12 residues.

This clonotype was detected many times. The DNA for the CDR3 is TGTGCCAGCACCGAGGACCTAAGAGGGACAGATACGCAGTATTTT. The encoded protein is CASTEDLRGTDTQYF. The chain carries TRBV28 and TRBJ2-3; tentatively, D is TRBD2 (5 bases). The CDR3 has 15 residues. CDR1 and CDR2 from the germline V gene are MDHEN and SYDVKM. The V and J ends lost 7 bases and 3 bases respectively, with 17 bases between them.

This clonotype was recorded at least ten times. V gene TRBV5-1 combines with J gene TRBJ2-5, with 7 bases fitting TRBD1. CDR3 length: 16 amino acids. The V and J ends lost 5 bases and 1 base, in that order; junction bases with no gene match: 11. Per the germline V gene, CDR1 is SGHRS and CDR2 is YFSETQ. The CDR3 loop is CASSPSQTGTQETQYF. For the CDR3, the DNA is TGCGCCAGCAGTCCCAGCCAGACAGGGACCCAAGAGACCCAGTACTTC. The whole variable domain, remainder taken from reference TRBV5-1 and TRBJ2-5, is KAGVTQTPRYLIKTRGQQVTLSCSPISGHRSVSWYQQTPGQGLQFLFEYFSETQRNKGNFPGRFSGRQFSNSRSEMNVSTLELGDSALYLCASSPSQTGTQETQYFGPGTRLLVL.

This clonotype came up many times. CDR3 region: CSVGENTIYF. The CDR3 coding sequence is TGCAGCGTTGGAGAAAACACCATATATTTT. The chain joins TRBV29-1 to TRBJ1-3; D uncertain. Trimming left V 4 bases short and J 6 bases short, with 4 bases between. Germline V lookup: CDR1 SQVTM, CDR2 ANQGSEA. This CDR3 contains 10 residues.

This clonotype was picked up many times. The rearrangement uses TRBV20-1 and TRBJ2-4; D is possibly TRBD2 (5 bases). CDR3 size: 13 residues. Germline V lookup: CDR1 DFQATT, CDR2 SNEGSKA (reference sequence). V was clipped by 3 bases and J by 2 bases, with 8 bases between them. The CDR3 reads CSARSGTKNIQYF. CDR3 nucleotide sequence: TGCAGTGCTAGGAGCGGAACCAAAAACATTCAGTACTTC.

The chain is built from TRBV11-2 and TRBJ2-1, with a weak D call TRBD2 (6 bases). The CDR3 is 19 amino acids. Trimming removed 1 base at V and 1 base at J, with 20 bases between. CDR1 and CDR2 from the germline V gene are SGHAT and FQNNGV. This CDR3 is CASSLVMGGGRLSYNEQFF. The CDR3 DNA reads TGTGCCAGCAGCTTAGTAATGGGAGGAGGACGGTTATCCTACAATGAGCAGTTCTTC.

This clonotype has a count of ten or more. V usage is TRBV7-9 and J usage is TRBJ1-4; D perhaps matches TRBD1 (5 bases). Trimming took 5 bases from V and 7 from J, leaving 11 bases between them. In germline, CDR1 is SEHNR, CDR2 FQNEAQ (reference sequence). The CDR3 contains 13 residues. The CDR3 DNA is TGTGCCAGCAGCGAACAAGGGACTGAAAAACTGTTTTTT. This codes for CASSEQGTEKLFF.

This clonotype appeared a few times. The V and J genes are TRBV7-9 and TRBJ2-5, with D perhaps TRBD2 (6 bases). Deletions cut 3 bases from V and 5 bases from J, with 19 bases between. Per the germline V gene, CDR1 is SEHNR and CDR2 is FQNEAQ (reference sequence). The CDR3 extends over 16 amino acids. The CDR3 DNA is TGTGCCAGCAGCTTCCCGCTGGCGGGGTCCCGGGAGACCCAGTACTTC. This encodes CASSFPLAGSRETQYF.

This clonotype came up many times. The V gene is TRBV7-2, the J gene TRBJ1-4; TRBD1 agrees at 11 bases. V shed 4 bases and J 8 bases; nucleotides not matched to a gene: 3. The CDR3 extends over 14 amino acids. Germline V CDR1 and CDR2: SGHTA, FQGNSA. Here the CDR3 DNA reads TGTGCCAGCAGCTGGGGGACAGGGGGAGAAAAACTGTTTTTT. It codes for CASSWGTGGEKLFF.

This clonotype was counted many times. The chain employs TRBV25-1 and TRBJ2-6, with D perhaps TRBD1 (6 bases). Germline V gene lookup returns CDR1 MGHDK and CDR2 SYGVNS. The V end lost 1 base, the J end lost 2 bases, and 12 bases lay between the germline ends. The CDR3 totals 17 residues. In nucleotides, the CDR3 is TGTGCCAGCAGTGAATGGGGAAGGACAGCTGGGGCCAACGTCCTGACTTTC. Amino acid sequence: CASSEWGRTAGANVLTF.

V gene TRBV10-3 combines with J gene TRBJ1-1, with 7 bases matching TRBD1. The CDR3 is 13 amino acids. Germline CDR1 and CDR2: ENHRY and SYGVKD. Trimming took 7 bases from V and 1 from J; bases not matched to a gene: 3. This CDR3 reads CAITRTGNTEAFF. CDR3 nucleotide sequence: TGTGCCATCACCCGGACAGGGAACACTGAAGCTTTCTTT.